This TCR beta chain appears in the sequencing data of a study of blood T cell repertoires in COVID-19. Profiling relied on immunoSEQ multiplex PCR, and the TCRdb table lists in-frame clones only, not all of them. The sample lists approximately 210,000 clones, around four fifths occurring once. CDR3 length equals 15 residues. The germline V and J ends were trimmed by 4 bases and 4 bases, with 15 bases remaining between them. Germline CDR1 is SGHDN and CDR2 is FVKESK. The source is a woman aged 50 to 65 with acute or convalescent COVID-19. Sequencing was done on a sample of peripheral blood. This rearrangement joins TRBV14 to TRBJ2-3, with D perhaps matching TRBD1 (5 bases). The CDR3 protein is CASSRGLSVSDTQYF. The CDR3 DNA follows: TGTGCCAGCAGCCGGGGCCTTTCTGTTTCAGATACGCAGTATTTT.